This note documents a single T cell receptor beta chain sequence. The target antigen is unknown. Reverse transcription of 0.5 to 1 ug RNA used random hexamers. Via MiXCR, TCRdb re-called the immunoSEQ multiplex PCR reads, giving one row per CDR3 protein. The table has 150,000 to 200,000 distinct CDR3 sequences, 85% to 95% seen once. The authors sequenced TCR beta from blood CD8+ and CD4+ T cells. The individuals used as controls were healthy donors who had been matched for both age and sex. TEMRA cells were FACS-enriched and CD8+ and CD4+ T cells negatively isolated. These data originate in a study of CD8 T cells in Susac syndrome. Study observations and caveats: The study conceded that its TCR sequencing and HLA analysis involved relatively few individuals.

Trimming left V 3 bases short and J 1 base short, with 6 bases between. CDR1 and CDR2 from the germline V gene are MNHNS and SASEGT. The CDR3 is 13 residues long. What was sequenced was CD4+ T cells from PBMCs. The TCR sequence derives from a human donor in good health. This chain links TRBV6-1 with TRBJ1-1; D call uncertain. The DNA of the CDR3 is TGTGCCAGCAGTGATCAGGCGAACACTGAAGCTTTCTTT. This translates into CASSDQANTEAFF.